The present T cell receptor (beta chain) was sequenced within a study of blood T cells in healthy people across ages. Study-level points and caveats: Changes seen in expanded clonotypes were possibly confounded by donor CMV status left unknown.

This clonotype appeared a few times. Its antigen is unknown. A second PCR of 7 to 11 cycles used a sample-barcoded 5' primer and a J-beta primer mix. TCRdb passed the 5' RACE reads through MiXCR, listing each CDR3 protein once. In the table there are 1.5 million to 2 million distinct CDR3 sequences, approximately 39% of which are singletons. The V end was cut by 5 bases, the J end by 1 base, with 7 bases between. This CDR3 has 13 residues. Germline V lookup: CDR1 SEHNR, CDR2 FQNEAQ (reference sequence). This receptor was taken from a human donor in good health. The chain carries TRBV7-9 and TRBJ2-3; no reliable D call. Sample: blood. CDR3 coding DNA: TGTGCCAGCAGCCAGATAGGCACAGATACGCAGTATTTT. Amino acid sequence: CASSQIGTDTQYF.